These 20 T cell receptor beta chains came from one sample sequenced in a study of technical replicates of blood from a few donors. The table came from immunoSEQ multiplex PCR; TCRdb's copy has only in-frame clones and leaves some out. The data show about 80,000 clones, 85% to 95% seen once. Sequenced input: T cells isolated from PBMCs. These receptors came from a human donor in good health.

The rearrangement joins TRBV28 to TRBJ1-3, with D maybe TRBD1 (5 bases). The CDR3 contains 16 residues. Trimming removed 5 bases at V and 1 base at J, with 15 bases between. Germline CDR1 reads MDHEN; CDR2 reads SYDVKM. CDR3 sequence reads: CASSGAGVYSGNTIYF. The DNA for the CDR3 is TGTGCCAGCAGTGGGGCAGGAGTTTATTCTGGAAACACCATATATTTT. The full variable domain, with the rest looked up from reference TRBV28 and TRBJ1-3, is DVKVTQSSRYLVKRTGEKVFLECVQDMDHENMFWYRQDPGLGLRLIYFSYDVKMKEKGDIPEGYSVSREKKERFSLILESASTNQTSMYLCASSGAGVYSGNTIYFGEGSWLTVV.

The genes are TRBV13 and TRBJ2-7; D is unresolved. CDR3 length equals 11 residues. Germline CDR1 and CDR2: PRHDT and FYEKMQ (reference sequence). Trimming shortened V by 5 bases and J by 1 base, and 3 bases separated the two germline ends. The CDR3 bases are TGTGCCAGCAGCCTGTCCTACGAGCAGTACTTC. Amino acids: CASSLSYEQYF.

The CDR3 reads CASSPGQGFSGNTIYF. The CDR3 DNA reads as TGTGCCAGCTCACCTGGACAGGGCTTCTCTGGAAACACCATATATTTT. This chain joins TRBV18 and TRBJ1-3, with TRBD1 identical over 8 bases. The CDR3 runs 16 residues. V trimming: 3 bases; J trimming: 0 bases; junction bases outside the gene matches: 4. The germline CDR1 and CDR2 sequences are KGHSH and LQKENI.

The V gene is TRBV6-6, the J gene TRBJ1-1; D uncertain. The CDR3 runs 14 residues. Germline loops: CDR1 MNHNY, CDR2 SVGAGI (reference sequence). V was cut by 2 bases and J by 1 base, with 8 bases left in between. The CDR3 reads CASSYAGTNTEAFF. CDR3 coding DNA: TGTGCCAGCAGTTACGCGGGTACGAACACTGAAGCTTTCTTT.

The chain uses TRBV4-2 and TRBJ2-1; TRBD2 matches 7 bases. V was clipped by 4 bases and J by 8 bases; unmatched bases: 8. CDR3 length: 14 residues. Germline CDR1 and CDR2: LGHNA and YNFKEQ. In DNA, the CDR3 is TGTGCCAGCAGCCCCTCCCGGACTAGGGATGAGCAGTTCTTC. Translating gives CASSPSRTRDEQFF.

This clone has just one count. V usage is TRBV30 and J usage is TRBJ1-1; the D gene is possibly TRBD1 (6 bases). V lost 5 bases, J lost 1 base, and 11 bases lay in between. CDR3 length: 13 residues. In germline, CDR1 is GTSNPN, CDR2 SVGIG (reference sequence). The CDR3 reads CAWATGRNTEAFF. The DNA of the CDR3 is TGTGCCTGGGCTACAGGGAGGAACACTGAAGCTTTCTTT.

V is TRBV7-2 and J is TRBJ1-2; D is unclear. With 4 bases removed from V and 2 bases from J, the gap between germline ends came to 2 bases. CDR1 SGHTA and CDR2 FQGNSA come from the germline V gene. This CDR3 comprises 11 residues. The CDR3 DNA is TGTGCCAGCAGCTCGAACTATGGCTACACCTTC. As protein: CASSSNYGYTF.

The genes are TRBV5-1 and TRBJ2-7; no clear D. The CDR3 totals 15 residues. CDR1 and CDR2 (germline): SGHRS, YFSETQ. V dropped 2 bases and J dropped 0 bases, with 12 bases sitting between them. CDR3 bases: TGCGCCAGCAGCTTTGGCAGGCTAAGCTCCTACGAGCAGTACTTC. Residues: CASSFGRLSSYEQYF.

The V call is TRBV5-1, the J call TRBJ1-1; D might be TRBD1 (6 bases). Deletions cut 4 bases from V and 1 base from J, with 14 bases between. The CDR3 runs 15 residues. Germline lookup yields CDR1 SGHRS and CDR2 YFSETQ. Written as DNA, the CDR3 is TGCGCCAGCAGCCCGACAGGCCTGGGGAACACTGAAGCTTTCTTT. As protein: CASSPTGLGNTEAFF.

This clone was observed a single time. This chain uses TRBV7-9 with TRBJ2-1; 9 bases fit TRBD2. Germline CDR1 is SEHNR and CDR2 is FQNEAQ (reference sequence). V shed 8 bases and J 7 bases; nucleotides not matched to a gene: 18. CDR3 length: 17 amino acids. CDR3: CASHGGRAEKTGNEQFF. DNA of the CDR3: TGTGCCAGCCATGGCGGGAGGGCCGAAAAAACGGGAAATGAGCAGTTCTTC.

The V call is TRBV5-6, the J call TRBJ1-1; perhaps TRBD1 as D (6 bases). The CDR3 runs to 13 residues. Trimming pared 1 base from V and 10 bases from J, leaving 14 bases between. Germline lookup yields CDR1 SGHDT and CDR2 YYEEEE. Here the CDR3 reads CASSLSRGGRAFF. Written as DNA, the CDR3 is TGTGCCAGCAGCTTGAGCAGGGGCGGTAGAGCTTTCTTT.

J is TRBJ1-3 and V is TRBV28; TRBD1 matches 8 bases. With V trimmed by 5 bases and J by 4 bases, 1 base remained unmatched. Germline CDR1 MDHEN, CDR2 SYDVKM. The length of the CDR3 is 13 residues. CDR3 in DNA: TGTGCCAGCAGTGGGGACAGGGGAAACACCATATATTTT. Its protein is CASSGDRGNTIYF. Full variable domain (rest looked up from reference TRBV28 and TRBJ1-3): DVKVTQSSRYLVKRTGEKVFLECVQDMDHENMFWYRQDPGLGLRLIYFSYDVKMKEKGDIPEGYSVSREKKERFSLILESASTNQTSMYLCASSGDRGNTIYFGEGSWLTVV.

Remarks on this clone: The junction differs from germline at one of its ends, possibly a read error. V usage is TRBV11-2 and J usage is TRBJ1-1; D unclear. CDR3 size: 14 residues. The germline V gene encodes CDR1 SGHAT and CDR2 FQNNGV. CDR3 nucleotide sequence: TGTGCCAACAGCTTAAACCCAGGGAACACTGAAGCTTTCTTT. Amino acids: CANSLNPGNTEAFF.

The chain uses TRBV20-1 and TRBJ2-3; maybe TRBD1 (5 bases). Germline V lookup: CDR1 DFQATT, CDR2 SNEGSKA (reference sequence). CDR3 length: 10 amino acids. Trimming pared 5 bases from V and 6 bases from J, leaving 6 bases between. The chain's CDR3 is CSAAGDTQYF. The CDR3 DNA reads TGCAGTGCTGCAGGGGATACGCAGTATTTT.

The chain links TRBV29-1 to TRBJ1-1; D not certain. CDR1 is SQVTM, CDR2 ANQGSEA, per germline. CDR3 size: 14 residues. Trimming stripped 5 bases from V and 3 bases from J, with 16 bases between. CDR3: CSVSRGSGDTEAFF. The CDR3 DNA sequence: TGCAGCGTTTCACGCGGGAGTGGGGACACTGAAGCTTTCTTT.

This rearrangement joins TRBV13 to TRBJ1-1; weak D call: TRBD1 (5 bases). Trimming stripped 3 bases from V and 2 bases from J, with 13 bases between. Looked up from germline, CDR1 is PRHDT and CDR2 is FYEKMQ (reference sequence). This CDR3 region has 15 residues. The CDR3 protein is CASSFMGEGNTEAFF. The CDR3 bases are TGTGCCAGCAGCTTCATGGGGGAGGGAAACACTGAAGCTTTCTTT.

This clone was recorded only once. The genes are TRBV28 and TRBJ1-2; D remains unclear. CDR3 length: 12 residues. Germline loops: CDR1 MDHEN, CDR2 SYDVKM. V was shortened by 5 bases and J by 2 bases, with 6 bases between the two germline ends. The CDR3 is CASSPGNYGYTF. DNA of the CDR3: TGTGCCAGCAGTCCGGGAAACTATGGCTACACCTTC.

V gene TRBV29-1 combines with J gene TRBJ2-2, with D unclear. The CDR3 runs 15 residues. Germline lookup yields CDR1 SQVTM and CDR2 ANQGSEA. Trimming left V 4 bases short and J 0 bases short, with 12 bases between. The CDR3, as DNA: TGCAGCGTTGCGGGTAGCCACGCGAACACCGGGGAGCTGTTTTTT. The encoded protein is CSVAGSHANTGELFF.

The genes are TRBV5-1 and TRBJ2-7, with TRBD2 matching over 7 bases. Germline trimming cut 0 bases from V and 3 bases from J; bases unmatched to any gene: 6. The germline gives CDR1 SGHRS, CDR2 YFSETQ. The CDR3 is made up of 15 amino acids. CDR3: CASSLGAGEGYEQYF. DNA for the CDR3: TGCGCCAGCAGCTTGGGGGCGGGAGAGGGCTACGAGCAGTACTTC.

The V call is TRBV29-1, the J call TRBJ2-2; perhaps TRBD2 as D (6 bases). The CDR3 totals 13 residues. With 2 bases removed from V and 6 bases from J, the gap between germline ends came to 10 bases. The germline gives CDR1 SQVTM, CDR2 ANQGSEA. The CDR3 DNA reads TGCAGCGTTGAACGGTCGGGAGCCGGGGAGCTGTTTTTT. Encoded protein: CSVERSGAGELFF.